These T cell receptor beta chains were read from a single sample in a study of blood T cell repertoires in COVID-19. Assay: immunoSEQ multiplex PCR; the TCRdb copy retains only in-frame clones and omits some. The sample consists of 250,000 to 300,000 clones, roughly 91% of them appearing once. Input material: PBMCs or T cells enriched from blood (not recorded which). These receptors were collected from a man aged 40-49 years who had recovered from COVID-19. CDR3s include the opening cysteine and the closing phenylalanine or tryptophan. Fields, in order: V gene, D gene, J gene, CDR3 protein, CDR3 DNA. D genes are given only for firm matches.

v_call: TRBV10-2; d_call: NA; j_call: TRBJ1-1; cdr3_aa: CASGAGMNTEAFF; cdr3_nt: TGCGCCAGCGGGGCCGGCATGAACACTGAAGCTTTCTTT
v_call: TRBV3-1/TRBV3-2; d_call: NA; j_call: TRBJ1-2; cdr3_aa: CASSQGVERGGYTF; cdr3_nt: TGTGCCAGCAGCCAAGGTGTCGAGCGCGGGGGCTACACCTTC
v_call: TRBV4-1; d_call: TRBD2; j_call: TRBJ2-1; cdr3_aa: CASSQEWGLAGNNEQFF; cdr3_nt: TGCGCCAGCAGCCAAGAATGGGGGCTAGCGGGTAACAATGAGCAGTTCTTC
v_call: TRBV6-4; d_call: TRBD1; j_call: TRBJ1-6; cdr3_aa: CASSDSTGGNSPLHF; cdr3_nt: TGTGCCAGCAGTGACTCTACAGGGGGCAATTCACCCCTCCACTTT
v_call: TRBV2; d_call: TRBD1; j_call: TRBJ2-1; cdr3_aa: CASTLGRDRGINEQFF; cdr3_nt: TGTGCCAGCACTTTGGGGAGGGACAGGGGAATAAATGAGCAGTTCTTC
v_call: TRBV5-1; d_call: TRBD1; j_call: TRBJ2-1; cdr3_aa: CASSWGTLTGSYNEQFF; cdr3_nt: TGCGCCAGCAGCTGGGGTACCTTGACAGGGTCCTACAATGAGCAGTTCTTC
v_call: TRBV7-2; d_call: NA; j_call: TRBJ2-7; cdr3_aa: CASSLVPPSRGYEQYF; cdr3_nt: TGTGCCAGCAGCTTAGTTCCCCCGAGTAGGGGCTACGAGCAGTACTTC
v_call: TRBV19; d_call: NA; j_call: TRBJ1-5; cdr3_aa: CASSRDYSNQPQHF; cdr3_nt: TGTGCCAGTAGTCGGGACTATAGCAATCAGCCCCAGCATTTT
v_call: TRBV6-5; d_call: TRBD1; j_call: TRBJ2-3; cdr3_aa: CASSLQGGTDTQYF; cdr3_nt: TGTGCCAGCAGCCTACAGGGGGGTACAGATACGCAGTATTTT
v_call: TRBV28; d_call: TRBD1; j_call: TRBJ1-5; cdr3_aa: CASSETGDYSNQPQHF; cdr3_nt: TGTGCCAGCAGCGAGACAGGGGACTATAGCAATCAGCCCCAGCATTTT